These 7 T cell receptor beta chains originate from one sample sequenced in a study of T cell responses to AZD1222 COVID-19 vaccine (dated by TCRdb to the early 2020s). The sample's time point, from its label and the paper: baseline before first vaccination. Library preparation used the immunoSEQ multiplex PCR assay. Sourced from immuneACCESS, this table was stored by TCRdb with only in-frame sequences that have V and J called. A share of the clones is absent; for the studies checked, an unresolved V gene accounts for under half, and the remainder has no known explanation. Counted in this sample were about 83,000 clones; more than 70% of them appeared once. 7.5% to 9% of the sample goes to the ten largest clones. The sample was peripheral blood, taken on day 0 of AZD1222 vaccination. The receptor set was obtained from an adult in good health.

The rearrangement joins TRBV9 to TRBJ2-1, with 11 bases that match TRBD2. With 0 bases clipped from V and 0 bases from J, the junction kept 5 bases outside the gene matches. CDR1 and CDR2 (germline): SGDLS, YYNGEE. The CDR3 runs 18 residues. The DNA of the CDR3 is TGTGCCAGCAGCGTAGTTCCTAGCGGGGGGAGCTCCTACAATGAGCAGTTCTTC. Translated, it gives CASSVVPSGGSSYNEQFF. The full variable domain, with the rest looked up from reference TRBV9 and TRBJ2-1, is DSGVTQTPKHLITATGQRVTLRCSPRSGDLSVYWYQQSLDQGLQFLIQYYNGEERAKGNILERFSAQQFPDLHSELNLSSLELGDSALYFCASSVVPSGGSSYNEQFFGPGTRLTVL.

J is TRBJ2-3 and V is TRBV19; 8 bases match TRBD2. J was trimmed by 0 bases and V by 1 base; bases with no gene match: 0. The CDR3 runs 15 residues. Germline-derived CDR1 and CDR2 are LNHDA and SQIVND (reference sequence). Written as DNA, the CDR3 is TGTGCCAGTAGTATAGGCGGGGGGAGCACAGATACGCAGTATTTT. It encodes CASSIGGGSTDTQYF.

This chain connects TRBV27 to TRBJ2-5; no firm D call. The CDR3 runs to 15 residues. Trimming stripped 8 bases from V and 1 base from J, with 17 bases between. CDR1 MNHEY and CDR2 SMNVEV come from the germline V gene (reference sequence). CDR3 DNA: TGTGCCAGCCGCCCCGGTGGAACCGCCCAAGAGACCCAGTACTTC. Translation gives CASRPGGTAQETQYF.

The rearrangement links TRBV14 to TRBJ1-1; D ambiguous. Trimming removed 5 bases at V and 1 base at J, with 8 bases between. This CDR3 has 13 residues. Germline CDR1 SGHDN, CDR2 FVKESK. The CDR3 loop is CASSIGPNTEAFF. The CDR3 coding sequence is TGTGCCAGCAGCATCGGACCGAACACTGAAGCTTTCTTT.

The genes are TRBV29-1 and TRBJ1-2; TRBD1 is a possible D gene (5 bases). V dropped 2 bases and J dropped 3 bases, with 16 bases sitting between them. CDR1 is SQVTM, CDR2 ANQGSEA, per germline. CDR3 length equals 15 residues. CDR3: CSVENRDALYYGYTF. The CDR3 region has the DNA TGCAGCGTTGAAAATCGGGACGCTCTCTACTATGGCTACACCTTC.

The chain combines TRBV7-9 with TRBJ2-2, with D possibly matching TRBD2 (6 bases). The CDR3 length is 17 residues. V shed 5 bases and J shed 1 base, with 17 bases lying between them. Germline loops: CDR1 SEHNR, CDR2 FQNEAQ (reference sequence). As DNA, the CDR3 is TGTGCCAGCAGCCAGAAAAAGCTAGCGCTGAACACCGGGGAGCTGTTTTTT. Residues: CASSQKKLALNTGELFF.

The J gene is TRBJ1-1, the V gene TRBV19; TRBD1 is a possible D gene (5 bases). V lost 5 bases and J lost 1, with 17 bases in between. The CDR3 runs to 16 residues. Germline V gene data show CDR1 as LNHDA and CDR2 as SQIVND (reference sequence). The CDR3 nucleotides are TGTGCCAGTAGTGCCCGTGCGACAGCAGAGAACACTGAAGCTTTCTTT. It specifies CASSARATAENTEAFF.